Listed below are T cell receptor beta chains from one sample, sequenced in a study of shared clonotypes between healthy human individuals. Method: immunoSEQ multiplex PCR; TCRdb's copy keeps in-frame clones and lacks some. There are about 1.9 million clones in the sample; about 94% occur only once, and less than 2% lies in the top ten. What was sequenced was naive CD8+ T cells from PBMCs. These receptors were taken from a man in his late teens or twenties in good health. Some clones in this sample may be carry-over from other donors' samples. Each CDR3 is given with its conserved first and last residue. Size values are once, few and many counts, or a class for expanded clones, and some rows have none.

>18|TRBJ2-6|-|TRBV1
CTSSPQAGANSGANVLTF
>16|TRBJ2-3|-|TRBV4-1
CASSQDEARGTDTQYF
>16|TRBJ2-1|-|TRBV28
CASSFGSGRRGDEQFF
>14|TRBJ2-7|-|TRBV19
CASSPRTASYEQYF
>16|TRBJ2-5|-|TRBV7-8
CASSLSGRALKETQYF
>14|TRBJ1-1|few|TRBV7-9
CASSLASGGTEAFF
>16|TRBJ2-2|-|TRBV28
CASSWGLAGDPGELFF
>14|TRBJ2-7|-|TRBV6-1
CASSQQGYGYEQYF
>17|TRBJ1-1|-|TRBV5-1
CASSIDAAGDLNTEAFF
>13|TRBJ2-7|-|TRBV10-2
CSSGGSWGYEQYF
>14|TRBJ2-7|-|TRBV27
CASSPGTAYVEQYF
>16|TRBJ2-7|-|TRBV7-8
CASRIATGGHSYEQYF
>15|TRBJ2-2|-|TRBV6-1
CASTTSQHHTGELFF
>16|TRBJ2-2|once|TRBV27
CASTLGSYRYPGELFF
>16|TRBJ2-2|once|TRBV11-2
CASSSPNGGADGELFF
>16|TRBJ2-3|-|TRBV27
CASSSSAILTGDTQYF
>14|TRBJ2-5|-|TRBV27
CASTPLGTGETQYF
>16|TRBJ2-1|-|TRBV19
CASSMGPGASYNEQFF
>14|TRBJ2-2|-|TRBV27
CASSIAAETGELFF
>15|TRBJ2-7|once|TRBV15
CATSRVVAGPYEQYF
>16|TRBJ2-1|-|TRBV19
CASSIRVRQGDNEQFF
>16|TRBJ2-3|-|TRBV7-9
CASSFGLAGVVDTQYF
>14|TRBJ2-7|-|TRBV10-3
CAISDAAGPYEQYF
>14|TRBJ2-7|-|TRBV5-6
CASSLASKQSEQYF
>17|TRBJ2-5|-|TRBV11-2
CASSLGLVTISEETQYF
>17|TRBJ2-1|-|TRBV4-1
CASSLDTTGTGGNEQFF
>14|TRBJ1-2|-|TRBV29-1
CSVDHPKVVGGYTF
>18|TRBJ1-5|-|TRBV21-1
CASRPLPRTGNFNQPQHF
>15|TRBJ2-7|-|TRBV13
CASSPDSGRADEQYF
>11|TRBJ1-2|-|TRBV30
CACPEGYGYTF
>15|TRBJ1-1|-|TRBV7-9
CASSLFQAMNTEAFF
>16|TRBJ2-3|-|TRBV4-3
CASSQDLWLAGDTQYF
>15|TRBJ2-1|-|TRBV28
CASRFGGGPYNEQFF
>15|TRBJ2-7|-|TRBV5-1
CASSPSGAPRGEQYF
>14|TRBJ2-1|-|TRBV9
CASSVGAPYNEQFF
>15|TRBJ1-2|-|TRBV9
CASSANSGTGYGYTF
>17|TRBJ2-1|-|TRBV27
CASSRSLAQSSYNEQFF
>17|TRBJ2-5|-|TRBV12-5
CASGSEMMTGGEETQYF
>14|TRBJ1-2|once|TRBV6-1
CASRPQGYNYGYTF
>15|TRBJ2-3|once|TRBV19
CASSIDRGLTDTQYF
>12|TRBJ1-1|-|TRBV4-3
CASSPQGAGAFF
>15|TRBJ2-7|-|TRBV9
CASSVGEGGNYEQYF
>15|TRBJ2-1|-|TRBV28
CASSPTGSSGNEQFF